This entry concerns a single TCR beta chain. The specificity of this receptor is unknown. No per-base quality is available; no much larger clone lies one base away. The data were taken from a study of T cells in Graves' hyperthyroidism and ophthalmopathy (dated by TCRdb to between 2017 and 2020). Background on the whole study: Peripheral blood was collected at initial diagnosis, before any treatment. For training and testing, the roughly 97 patients in the discovery cohort were randomly divided in a 7:3 ratio. The paper describes TCR Vbeta CDR3 sequencing of roughly 130 peripheral blood samples, made up of around 41 ophthalmopathy patients, approximately 73 hyperthyroidism patients and roughly 17 progressor patients. Prospective prediction of ophthalmopathy was tested in an independent validation cohort consisting of 18 to 20 hyperthyroidism patients and approximately 16 patients who later progressed to ophthalmopathy. Thyroid tissue and blood T-cell repertoires from six Graves' hyperthyroidism patients were also compared in the study. Once sampling was done, hyperthyroidism patients were given methimazole at a starting dose of 30 mg daily, whereas ophthalmopathy patients were given high-dose intravenous methylprednisolone. To identify TCR V-J signatures that set the groups apart, the researchers used a discovery cohort of 100 or so patients, made up of 40 to 45 with Graves' ophthalmopathy and 57 with stable Graves' hyperthyroidism.

Ophthalmopathy patients had moderately to severely active disease, with a Clinical Activity Score of 3 or more, a NOSPECS grade of 4 or more, and a disease duration of less than 3 months. Patients with uncontrolled infections, other autoimmune diseases, pregnancy or lactation were excluded. Clinical symptoms, serum thyroxine and TRAb, thyroid ultrasound, and orbital computed tomography formed the basis for the diagnoses. PBMCs were isolated from around 10 ml of fresh peripheral blood by Ficoll-Paque density gradient centrifugation. Total RNA was extracted with Trizol reagent, and quality was checked on an Agilent 2100 Bioanalyzer. TCR beta CDR3 regions were amplified from RNA transcripts. A first-round RT-PCR of the TCR CDR3 used the HTBI primer set with the Qiagen OneStep RT-PCR kit. A second multiplex PCR round built the libraries, followed by size selection and purification. Paired-end sequencing of the libraries was performed with 100 bp reads on an Illumina HiSeq2000. Per the authors' processing: SOAPnuke was used to process the raw data, removing reads that contained adapters or uncalled bases, had a mean Phred below 15, or lacked an exact match to the constant primer or identifier. High-quality paired reads were merged using COPE v1.2.5, and each unique nucleotide sequence was defined as a clonotype. MiTCR v1.1 was used to align the clonotypes against IMGT TRBV, TRBD and TRBJ reference segments. The analysis included only V-J combinations with a frequency above 0.0001, which together covered approximately 99% of the repertoires. A TCS score was defined as the ratio between F50 (clonal expansion) and ExV (chaos), using BLOSUM62-based TCRdist between CDR3 peptides within each V-J. Welch's t-statistics and random forest reduced around 510 V-J features to roughly 13, which were used in a naive Bayes classifier (R e1071). The raw public reads went through TCRdb reprocessing: fastp at Q25, MiXCR clone calling, in-frame beta chains kept. Rows merge per CDR3 protein into single entries with the most common DNA and genes. TCRdb assigned the V and J calls; the authors' analysis was not used. This sample is represented by over 500,000 distinct CDR3 sequences; over 15% of them were singletons. Jointly, the top ten make up under 20% of the sample.

The study at large found these results: In cross-validation, a model built on a 13 V-J signature told ophthalmopathy apart from stable hyperthyroidism with approximately 90% sensitivity and about 81% specificity, and in testing the same model reached 80%/75%. Sample size was not statistically predetermined, and investigators were not blinded to group allocation. Most expanded thyroid clonotypes (frequency above 0.001) were also detected in blood, suggesting blood repertoires may reflect thyroid immune responses. In validation, the model predicted progression to ophthalmopathy a median of roughly six months before onset, with approximately 68% sensitivity and 72.22% specificity.

This receptor was obtained from a woman aged 18-35 years with Graves' ophthalmopathy. The sample consisted of blood.

The CDR3 amino acid sequence is: CASSEAGVGQDTQYF. The nucleotides are TGTGCCAGCAGTGAAGCCGGGGTGGGTCAAGATACGCAGTATTTT. The V and J genes are TRBV2 and TRBJ2-3, with TRBD2 as a weak D call on 5 bases. CDR1 SNHLY and CDR2 FYNNEI are derived from the germline V gene. V is pared back by 0 bases and J by 5 bases, with 12 bases lying between the germline termini. Counted from cysteine to phenylalanine, this CDR3 has 15 amino acids. Only CDR3 DNA is held: 45 bases, read in frame from base 1.